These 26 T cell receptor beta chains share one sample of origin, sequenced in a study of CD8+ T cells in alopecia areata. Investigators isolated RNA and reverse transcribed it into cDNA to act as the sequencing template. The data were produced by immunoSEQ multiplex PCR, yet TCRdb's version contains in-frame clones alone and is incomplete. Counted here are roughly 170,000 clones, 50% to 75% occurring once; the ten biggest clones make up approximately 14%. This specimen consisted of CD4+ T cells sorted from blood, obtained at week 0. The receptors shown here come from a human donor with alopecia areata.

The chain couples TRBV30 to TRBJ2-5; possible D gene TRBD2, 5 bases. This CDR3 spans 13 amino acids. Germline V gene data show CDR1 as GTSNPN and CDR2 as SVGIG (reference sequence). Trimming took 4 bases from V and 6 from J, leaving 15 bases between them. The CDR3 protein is CAWMGLAKQTQYF. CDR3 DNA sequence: TGTGCCTGGATGGGCTTAGCGAAACAGACCCAGTACTTC.

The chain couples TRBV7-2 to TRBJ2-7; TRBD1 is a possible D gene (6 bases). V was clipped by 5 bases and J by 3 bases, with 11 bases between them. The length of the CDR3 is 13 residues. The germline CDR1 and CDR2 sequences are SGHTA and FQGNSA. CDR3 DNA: TGTGCCAGCAGCCCCAAACAGGGCTACGAGCAGTACTTC. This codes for CASSPKQGYEQYF.

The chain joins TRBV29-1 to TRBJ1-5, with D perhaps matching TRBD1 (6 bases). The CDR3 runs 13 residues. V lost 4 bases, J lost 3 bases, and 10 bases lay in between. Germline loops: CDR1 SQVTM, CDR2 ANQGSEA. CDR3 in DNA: TGCAGCGTTGCAGGGGCGGACAATCAGCCCCAGCATTTT. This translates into CSVAGADNQPQHF.

The CDR3 sequence: CASTSQGSTYEQYF. The CDR3 bases are TGTGCCAGCACTTCACAGGGGTCGACCTACGAGCAGTACTTC. The rearrangement uses TRBV6-1 and TRBJ2-7; TRBD1 matches at 7 bases. V lost 7 bases, J lost 2 bases, and 8 bases stayed unmatched. Germline V CDR1 and CDR2: MNHNS, SASEGT. This CDR3 spans 14 amino acids.

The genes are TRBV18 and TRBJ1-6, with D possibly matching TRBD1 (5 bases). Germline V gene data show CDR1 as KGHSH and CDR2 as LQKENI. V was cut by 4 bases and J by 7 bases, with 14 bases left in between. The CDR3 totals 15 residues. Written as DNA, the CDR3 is TGTGCCAGCTCACTCTCTCAGGGAGACAATTCACCCCTCCACTTT. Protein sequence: CASSLSQGDNSPLHF.

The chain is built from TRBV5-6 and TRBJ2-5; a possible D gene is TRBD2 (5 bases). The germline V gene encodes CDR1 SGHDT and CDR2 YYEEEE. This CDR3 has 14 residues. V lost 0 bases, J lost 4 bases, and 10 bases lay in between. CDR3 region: CASSLGSAGETQYF. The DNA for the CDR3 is TGTGCCAGCAGCTTGGGGTCGGCGGGAGAGACCCAGTACTTC. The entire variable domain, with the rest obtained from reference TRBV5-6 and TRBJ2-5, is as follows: DAGVTQSPTHLIKTRGQQVTLRCSPKSGHDTVSWYQQALGQGPQFIFQYYEEEERQRGNFPDRFSGHQFPNYSSELNVNALLLGDSALYLCASSLGSAGETQYFGPGTRLLVL.

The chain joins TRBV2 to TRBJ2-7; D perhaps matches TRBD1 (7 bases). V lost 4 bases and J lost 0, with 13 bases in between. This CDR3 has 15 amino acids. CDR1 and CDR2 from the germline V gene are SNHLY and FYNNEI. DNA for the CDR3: TGTGCCAGCAGTGTACCGCAGGGGGGCTCCTACGAGCAGTACTTC. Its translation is CASSVPQGGSYEQYF.

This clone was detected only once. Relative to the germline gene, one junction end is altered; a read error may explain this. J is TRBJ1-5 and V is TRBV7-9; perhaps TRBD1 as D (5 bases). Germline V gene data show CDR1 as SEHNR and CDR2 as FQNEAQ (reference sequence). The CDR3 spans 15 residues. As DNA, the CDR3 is TGTGCCAGCAGCTTAGGGCTCCAGGGCAATGAGCCCCAGCATTTT. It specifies CASSLGLQGNEPQHF.

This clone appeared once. The CDR3 nucleotides are TGCAGTGCTAGTCTAGCACCCGAGCAGTACTTC. It codes for CSASLAPEQYF. The V gene is TRBV20-1, the J gene TRBJ2-7; weak D call: TRBD2 (5 bases). Germline V gene lookup returns CDR1 DFQATT and CDR2 SNEGSKA (reference sequence). CDR3 length: 11 amino acids. V was shortened by 3 bases and J by 6 bases, with 9 bases between the two germline ends.

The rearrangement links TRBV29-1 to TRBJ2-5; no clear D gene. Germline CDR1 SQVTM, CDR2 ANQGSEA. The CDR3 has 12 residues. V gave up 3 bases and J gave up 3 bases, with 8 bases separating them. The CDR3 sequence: CSVDWQKETQYF. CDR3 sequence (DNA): TGCAGCGTTGATTGGCAGAAAGAGACCCAGTACTTC.

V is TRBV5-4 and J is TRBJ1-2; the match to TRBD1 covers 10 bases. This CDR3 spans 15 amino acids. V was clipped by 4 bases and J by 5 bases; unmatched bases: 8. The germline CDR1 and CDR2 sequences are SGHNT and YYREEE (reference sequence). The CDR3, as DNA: TGTGCCAGCAGCGTACAGACAGGGGGCGGTTATGGCTACACCTTC. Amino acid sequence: CASSVQTGGGYGYTF.

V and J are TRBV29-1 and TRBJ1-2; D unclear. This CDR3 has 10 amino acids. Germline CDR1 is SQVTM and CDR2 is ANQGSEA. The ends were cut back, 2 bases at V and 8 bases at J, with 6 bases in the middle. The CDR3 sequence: CSVERGGYTF. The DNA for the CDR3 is TGCAGCGTTGAACGGGGAGGCTACACCTTC.

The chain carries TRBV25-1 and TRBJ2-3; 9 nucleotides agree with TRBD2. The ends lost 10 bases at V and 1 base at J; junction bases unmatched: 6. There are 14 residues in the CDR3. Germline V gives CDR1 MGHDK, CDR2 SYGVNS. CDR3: CATVAGVGTDTQYF. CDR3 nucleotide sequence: TGTGCCACCGTAGCGGGGGTAGGCACAGATACGCAGTATTTT.

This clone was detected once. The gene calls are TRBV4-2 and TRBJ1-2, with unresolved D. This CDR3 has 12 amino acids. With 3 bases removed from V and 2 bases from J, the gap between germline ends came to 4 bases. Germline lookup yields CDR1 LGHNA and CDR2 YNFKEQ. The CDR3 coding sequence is TGTGCCAGCAGCCAGGACAACTATGGCTACACCTTC. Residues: CASSQDNYGYTF.

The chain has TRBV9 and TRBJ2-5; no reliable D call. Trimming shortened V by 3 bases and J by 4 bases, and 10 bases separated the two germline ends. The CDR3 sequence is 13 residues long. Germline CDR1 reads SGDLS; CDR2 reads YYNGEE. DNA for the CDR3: TGTGCCAGCAGCGCCACCGACGGAGAGACCCAGTACTTC. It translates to CASSATDGETQYF.

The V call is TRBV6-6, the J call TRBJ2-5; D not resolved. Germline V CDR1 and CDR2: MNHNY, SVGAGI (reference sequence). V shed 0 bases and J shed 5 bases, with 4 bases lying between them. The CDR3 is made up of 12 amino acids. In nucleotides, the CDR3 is TGTGCCAGCAGTTACTCGGGGGAGACCCAGTACTTC. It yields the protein CASSYSGETQYF.

The CDR3: CASSFFSSGGLRDTQYF. The CDR3 DNA reads TGCGCCAGCAGCTTCTTCTCTAGCGGGGGGCTCCGAGATACGCAGTATTTT. The chain has TRBV5-1 and TRBJ2-3; 11 nucleotides line up with TRBD2. CDR1 and CDR2 (germline): SGHRS, YFSETQ. Germline trimming cut 2 bases from V and 5 bases from J; bases unmatched to any gene: 10. CDR3 length equals 17 residues.

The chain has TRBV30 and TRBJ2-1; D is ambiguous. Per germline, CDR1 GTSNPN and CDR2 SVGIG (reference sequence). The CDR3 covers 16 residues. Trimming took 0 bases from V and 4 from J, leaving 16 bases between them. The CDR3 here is CAWSVPELALYNEQFF. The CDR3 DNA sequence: TGTGCCTGGAGTGTACCCGAATTGGCCCTTTACAATGAGCAGTTCTTC.

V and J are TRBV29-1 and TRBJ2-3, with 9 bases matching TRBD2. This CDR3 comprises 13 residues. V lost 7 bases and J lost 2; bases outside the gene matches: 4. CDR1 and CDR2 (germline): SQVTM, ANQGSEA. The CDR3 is CSAAGGTTDTQYF. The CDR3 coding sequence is TGCAGCGCCGCGGGGGGGACCACAGATACGCAGTATTTT.

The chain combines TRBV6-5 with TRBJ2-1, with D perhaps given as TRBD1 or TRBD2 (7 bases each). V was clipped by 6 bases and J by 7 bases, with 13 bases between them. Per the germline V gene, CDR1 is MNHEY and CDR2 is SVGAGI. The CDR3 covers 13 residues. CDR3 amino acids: CASSLRGGNEQFF. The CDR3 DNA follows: TGTGCCAGCAGCCTCAGGGGGGGGAATGAGCAGTTCTTC.

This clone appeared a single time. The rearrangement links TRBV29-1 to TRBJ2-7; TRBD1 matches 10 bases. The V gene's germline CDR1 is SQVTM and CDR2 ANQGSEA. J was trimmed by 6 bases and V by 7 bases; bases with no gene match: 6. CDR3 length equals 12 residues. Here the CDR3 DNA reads TGCAGCGCGGGACAGGGGAGTTTCGAGCAGTACTTC. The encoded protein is CSAGQGSFEQYF.

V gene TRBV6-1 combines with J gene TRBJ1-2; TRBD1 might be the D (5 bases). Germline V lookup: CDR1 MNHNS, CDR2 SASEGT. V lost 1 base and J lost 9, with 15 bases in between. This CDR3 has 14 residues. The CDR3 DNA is TGTGCCAGCAGTGAAGGTTTAGGTGGGACCAGCTACACCTTC. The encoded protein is CASSEGLGGTSYTF.

CDR3 nucleotides: TGTGCCAGCAGTGTAGGCAGGGGAGGGGAAAAACTGTTTTTT. As protein: CASSVGRGGEKLFF. V and J are TRBV25-1 and TRBJ1-4; D perhaps matches TRBD1 (6 bases). Germline assignment: CDR1 MGHDK and CDR2 SYGVNS. V shed 4 bases and J shed 8 bases, with 14 bases lying between them. The CDR3 runs to 14 residues.

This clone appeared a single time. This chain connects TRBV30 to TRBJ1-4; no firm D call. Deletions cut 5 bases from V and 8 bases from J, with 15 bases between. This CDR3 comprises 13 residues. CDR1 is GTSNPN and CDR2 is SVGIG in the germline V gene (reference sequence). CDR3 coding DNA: TGTGCCTGGGGAATAAGGCTACGGGAAAAACTGTTTTTT. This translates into CAWGIRLREKLFF.

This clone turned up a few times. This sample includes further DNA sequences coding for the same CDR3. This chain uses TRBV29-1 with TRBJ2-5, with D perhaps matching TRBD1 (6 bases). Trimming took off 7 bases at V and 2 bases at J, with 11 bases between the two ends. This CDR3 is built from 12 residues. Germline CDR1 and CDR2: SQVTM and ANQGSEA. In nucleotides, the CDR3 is TGCAGCGCGGGGACAAATCAAGAGACCCAGTACTTC. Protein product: CSAGTNQETQYF. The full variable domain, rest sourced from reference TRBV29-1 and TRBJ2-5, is SAVISQKPSRDICQRGTSLTIQCQVDSQVTMMFWYRQQPGQSLTLIATANQGSEATYESGFVIDKFPISRPNLTFSTLTVSNMSPEDSSIYLCSAGTNQETQYFGPGTRLLVL.

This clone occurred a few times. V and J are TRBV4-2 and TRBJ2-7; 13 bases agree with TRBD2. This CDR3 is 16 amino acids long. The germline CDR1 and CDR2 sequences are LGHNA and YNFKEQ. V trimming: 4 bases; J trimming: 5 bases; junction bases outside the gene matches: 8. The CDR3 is CASSPGTSGVPNEQYF. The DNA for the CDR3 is TGTGCCAGCAGCCCCGGGACTAGCGGGGTTCCTAACGAGCAGTACTTC.